The entry that follows covers one T cell receptor beta chain sequence. Antigen specificity is unknown. This record belongs to a study of T cells after posttransplantation cyclophosphamide. Study-wide findings and caveats: TRB clonality was highly associated with recipient CMV seropositivity and reactivation. Tissue-infiltrating T cells from skin or gut overlapped little with blood T cells. Donor CD8+ memory clones often dominated recipient blood repertoires at later times.

Clones were read by immunoSEQ multiplex PCR, and TCRdb kept only the in-frame ones, dropping some. This table has 25,000 or so clones, roughly 88% appearing once. The sequencing input was PBMCs. The receptor comes from a woman in her sixties or seventies with a blood cancer, CMV-positive, and with a related stem cell donor.

CDR3 bases: TGCGCCAGCAGGGTGGGGACAGGTCGAAAACTGTTTTTT. Its translation is CASRVGTGRKLFF. The gene calls are TRBV5-1 and TRBJ1-4, with 8 nucleotides matching TRBD1. The germline gives CDR1 SGHRS, CDR2 YFSETQ. The CDR3 contains 13 residues. Trimming removed 5 bases from V and 10 bases from J; junction bases left unmatched: 7.